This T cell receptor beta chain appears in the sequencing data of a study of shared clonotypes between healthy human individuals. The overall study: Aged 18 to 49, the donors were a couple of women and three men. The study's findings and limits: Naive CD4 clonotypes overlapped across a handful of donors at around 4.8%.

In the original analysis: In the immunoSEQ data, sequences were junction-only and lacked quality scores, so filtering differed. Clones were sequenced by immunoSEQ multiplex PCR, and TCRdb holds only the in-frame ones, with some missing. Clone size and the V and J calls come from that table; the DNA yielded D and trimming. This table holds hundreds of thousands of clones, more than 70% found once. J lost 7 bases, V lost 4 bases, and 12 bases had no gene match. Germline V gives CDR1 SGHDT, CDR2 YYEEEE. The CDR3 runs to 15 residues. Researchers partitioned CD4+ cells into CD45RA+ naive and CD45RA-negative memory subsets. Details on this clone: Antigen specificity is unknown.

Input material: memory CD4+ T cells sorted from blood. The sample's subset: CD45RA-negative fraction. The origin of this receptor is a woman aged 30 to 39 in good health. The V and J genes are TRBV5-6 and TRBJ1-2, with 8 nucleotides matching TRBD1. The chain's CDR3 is CASSLGQGLIGGYTF. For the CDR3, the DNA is TGTGCCAGCAGCCTAGGACAGGGCTTGATAGGTGGCTACACCTTC.